Below, one T cell receptor beta chain is given with its context. Unique molecular identifiers were used to barcode this TCRbeta library. TCRdb reprocessed the PCR reads with MiXCR, giving one entry per CDR3 protein. The sample consists of hundreds of thousands of distinct CDR3 sequences, about 16% of them appearing once. Trimming at V came to 4 bases and at J to 4 bases, leaving 4 bases not matched to a gene. The CDR3 has 15 residues. Germline CDR1 reads SGHRS; CDR2 reads YFSETQ. These data come from a study of T-cell reconstitution after alpha-beta-depleted transplantation in children. The starting material was PBMCs from the stem cell graft donor, obtained from the stem cell graft. The J gene is TRBJ2-5, the V gene TRBV5-1, with 13 bases that match TRBD2. This sequence originates from a human donor who donated a stem cell graft to a child with acute lymphoblastic leukemia. This chain's CDR3 is CASSPGLAGVETQYF. CDR3 nucleotide sequence: TGCGCCAGCAGCCCAGGACTAGCGGGAGTAGAGACCCAGTACTTC.